Listed below are T cell receptor beta chains from one sample, sequenced in a study of Graves' ophthalmopathy and Graves' hyperthyroidism. TCRdb re-derived calls from the multiplex PCR reads in MiXCR, one entry per CDR3 protein. The sample contains approximately 330,000 distinct CDR3 sequences, roughly a sixth of which appear only once. Sequencing was performed on peripheral blood. These receptors originate from an adult man with Graves' ophthalmopathy. Both conserved end residues are part of each CDR3. D genes are given only for firm matches. Not all rows give a size; the values are once, few, many and, for expanded clones, a class.

abundance	v_gene	j_gene	d_gene	CDR3aa	CDR3nt
many	TRBV18	TRBJ1-1	NA	CASSPERDEAFF	TGTGCCAGCTCACCGGAACGGGACGAAGCTTTCTTT
many	TRBV6-1	TRBJ2-2	TRBD2	CASSEQLLAGVSTGELFF	TGTGCCAGCAGTGAACAGTTACTAGCGGGAGTGAGCACCGGGGAGCTGTTTTTT
many	TRBV7-2	TRBJ2-5	NA	CASSLDPGTGETQYF	TGTGCCAGCAGCTTAGATCCCGGGACGGGAGAGACCCAGTACTTC
NA	TRBV7-7	TRBJ2-5	NA	CASSPDQETQYF	TGTGCTAGCAGCCCCGACCAAGAGACCCAGTACTTC
NA	TRBV10-2	TRBJ2-5	NA	CASSVQTWETQYF	TGCGCCAGCAGTGTTCAGACTTGGGAGACCCAGTACTTC
many	TRBV11-2	TRBJ1-2	NA	CASSLQGLGTYGYTF	TGTGCCAGCAGCTTACAGGGATTAGGAACGTACGGCTACACCTTC
few	TRBV4-1	TRBJ2-5	TRBD2	CASSQERGLAGDQQETQYF	TGCGCCAGCAGCCAAGAAAGGGGCCTAGCGGGGGACCAACAAGAGACCCAGTACTTC
many	TRBV10-3	TRBJ2-5	NA	CAISVGEQETQYF	TGTGCCATCAGTGTGGGGGAACAAGAGACCCAGTACTTC
many	TRBV7-8	TRBJ1-2	NA	CASSSRDTHYGYTF	TGTGCCAGCAGCTCACGGGACACCCACTATGGCTACACCTTC
NA	TRBV20-1	TRBJ2-7	TRBD1	CSAYRGSSYEQYF	TGCAGTGCCTACAGGGGAAGCTCCTACGAGCAGTACTTC
many	TRBV6-1	TRBJ2-4	NA	CASSLKGEVGKNIQYF	TGTGCCAGCAGCCTAAAAGGCGAGGTGGGCAAAAACATTCAGTACTTC
many	TRBV6-5	TRBJ1-2	NA	CASSYSRGYRDTF	TGTGCCAGCAGTTACTCGAGAGGGTACAGGGACACCTTC
many	TRBV3-1	TRBJ1-1	TRBD1	CASSPTGGATEAFF	TGTGCCAGCAGCCCCACAGGGGGGGCCACTGAAGCTTTCTTT
many	TRBV6-1	TRBJ2-7	NA	CASSATGNYEQYF	TGTGCCAGCAGTGCAACAGGGAACTACGAGCAGTACTTC
many	TRBV7-3	TRBJ1-1	NA	CASSPMARARNTEAFF	TGTGCCAGCAGCCCGATGGCCCGCGCCCGAAACACTGAAGCTTTCTTT
many	TRBV6-5	TRBJ2-7	NA	CASAGSYSYEQYF	TGTGCCAGCGCAGGATCCTACTCCTACGAGCAGTACTTC
NA	TRBV2	TRBJ1-2	NA	CASLSGRLGYGYTF	TGTGCCAGCCTATCTGGGAGGTTGGGCTATGGCTACACCTTC
many	TRBV28	TRBJ1-1	NA	CASSHPGTTEAFF	TGTGCCAGCAGTCACCCCGGGACCACTGAAGCTTTCTTT
many	TRBV15	TRBJ2-4	NA	CATSRDRNAVQYF	TGTGCCACCAGCAGAGATAGGAATGCCGTTCAGTACTTC
NA	TRBV6-2/TRBV6-3	TRBJ1-2	NA	CASSYYSGLVGYTF	TGTGCCAGCAGTTACTATTCAGGGCTCGTTGGCTACACCTTC
many	TRBV10-3	TRBJ1-2	NA	CAISEIRDTPNYGYTF	TGTGCCATCAGTGAGATCCGGGACACCCCTAACTATGGCTACACCTTC
many	TRBV7-2	TRBJ2-5	NA	CASSLRVVGPTKETQYF	TGTGCCAGCAGCTTAAGGGTCGTTGGACCAACTAAAGAGACCCAGTACTTC
NA	TRBV2	TRBJ2-7	NA	CASKQDEQYF	TGTGCCAGCAAACAGGACGAGCAGTACTTC
many	TRBV6-2/TRBV6-3	TRBJ2-5	TRBD1	CASSSRQGAETQYF	TGTGCCAGCAGTTCAAGACAGGGGGCAGAGACCCAGTACTTC
many	TRBV12-3/TRBV12-4	TRBJ2-7	TRBD2	CASSLGREGEQYF	TGTGCCAGCTCTTTGGGCAGGGAGGGCGAGCAGTACTTC
NA	TRBV7-2	TRBJ2-2	TRBD2	CASSLGPAGAGGTGELFF	TGTGCCAGCAGCTTAGGGCCGGCAGGGGCGGGAGGCACCGGGGAGCTGTTTTTT
many	TRBV20-1	TRBJ2-7	NA	CSASLGVYEQYF	TGCAGTGCTAGTCTTGGCGTCTACGAGCAGTACTTC
once	TRBV24-1	TRBJ2-7	TRBD2	CATSHSGKSYEQYF	TGTGCCACCAGTCATAGCGGGAAATCCTACGAGCAGTACTTC
many	TRBV4-2	TRBJ2-7	NA	CASSQDPDPLREQYF	TGTGCCAGCAGCCAAGATCCAGACCCTCTACGAGAGCAGTACTTC
many	TRBV6-1	TRBJ2-5	TRBD1	CASRRQGKETQYF	TGTGCCAGCAGGAGACAGGGGAAAGAGACCCAGTACTTC
NA	TRBV7-7	TRBJ2-7	TRBD2	CASSQGPSGEQYF	TGTGCTAGCAGCCAAGGGCCTAGCGGCGAGCAGTACTTC
many	TRBV11-2	TRBJ2-4	NA	CASSLGGDIQYF	TGTGCCAGCAGCTTAGGGGGTGACATTCAGTACTTC
many	TRBV20-1	TRBJ2-7	NA	CSAPKTVTYEQYF	TGCAGTGCTCCGAAGACAGTCACCTACGAGCAGTACTTC
many	TRBV9	TRBJ2-3	TRBD1	CASSVQGARTDTQYF	TGTGCCAGCAGCGTTCAGGGGGCCCGCACAGATACGCAGTATTTT
many	TRBV29-1	TRBJ2-5	TRBD1	CSVEEQGQGVQTQYF	TGCAGCGTTGAAGAACAAGGACAGGGAGTACAGACCCAGTACTTC
many	TRBV20-1	TRBJ1-1	NA	CSASFGGSTEAFF	TGCAGTGCTAGCTTCGGGGGGTCCACTGAAGCTTTCTTT
many	TRBV6-5	TRBJ1-3	NA	CASSYSGSSGNTIYF	TGTGCCAGCAGTTATTCCGGTAGCTCTGGAAACACCATATATTTT